A single T cell receptor (beta chain) is shown here with its context. Its target is unknown. This sample was taken from a study of response to subunit inactivated influenza vaccine. The study, taken as a whole, reports: With each seasonal influenza vaccination, the authors suggested, few new T cells are recruited.

TCRdb redid the calling of the RT-PCR reads with MiXCR, one entry per CDR3 protein. The data contain 610,000 or so distinct CDR3 sequences, around 13% of them singletons. This sequence originates from a man aged 50 to 59 who received an inactivated influenza vaccine. Sequenced material: PBMCs from blood, taken 11 to 12 days after vaccination.

The CDR3 DNA sequence: TGTGCCAGCAGCTTAGAAGCAACTAATGAAAAACTGTTTTTT. It encodes CASSLEATNEKLFF. The chain is built from TRBV7-9 and TRBJ1-4, with D hard to call. This CDR3 is built from 14 residues. The germline gives CDR1 SEHNR, CDR2 FQNEAQ (reference sequence). Trimming took 1 base from V and 0 from J, leaving 3 bases between them.